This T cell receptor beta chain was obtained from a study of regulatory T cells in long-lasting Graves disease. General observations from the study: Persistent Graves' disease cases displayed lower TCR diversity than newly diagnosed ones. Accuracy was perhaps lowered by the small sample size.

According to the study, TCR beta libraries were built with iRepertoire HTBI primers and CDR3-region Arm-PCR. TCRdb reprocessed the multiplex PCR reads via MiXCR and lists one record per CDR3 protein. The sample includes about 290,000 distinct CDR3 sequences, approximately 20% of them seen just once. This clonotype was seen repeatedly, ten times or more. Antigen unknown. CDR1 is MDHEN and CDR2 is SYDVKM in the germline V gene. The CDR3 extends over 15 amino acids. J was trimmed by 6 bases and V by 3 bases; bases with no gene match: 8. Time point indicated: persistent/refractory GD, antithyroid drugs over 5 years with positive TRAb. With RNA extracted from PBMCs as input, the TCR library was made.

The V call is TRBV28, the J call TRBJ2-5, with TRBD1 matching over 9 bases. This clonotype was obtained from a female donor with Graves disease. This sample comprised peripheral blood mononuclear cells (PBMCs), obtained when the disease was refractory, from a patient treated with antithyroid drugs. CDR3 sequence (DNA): TGTGCCAGCAGTTTCCTGGACAGGGGCGCAAAGACCCAGTACTTC. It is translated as CASSFLDRGAKTQYF.